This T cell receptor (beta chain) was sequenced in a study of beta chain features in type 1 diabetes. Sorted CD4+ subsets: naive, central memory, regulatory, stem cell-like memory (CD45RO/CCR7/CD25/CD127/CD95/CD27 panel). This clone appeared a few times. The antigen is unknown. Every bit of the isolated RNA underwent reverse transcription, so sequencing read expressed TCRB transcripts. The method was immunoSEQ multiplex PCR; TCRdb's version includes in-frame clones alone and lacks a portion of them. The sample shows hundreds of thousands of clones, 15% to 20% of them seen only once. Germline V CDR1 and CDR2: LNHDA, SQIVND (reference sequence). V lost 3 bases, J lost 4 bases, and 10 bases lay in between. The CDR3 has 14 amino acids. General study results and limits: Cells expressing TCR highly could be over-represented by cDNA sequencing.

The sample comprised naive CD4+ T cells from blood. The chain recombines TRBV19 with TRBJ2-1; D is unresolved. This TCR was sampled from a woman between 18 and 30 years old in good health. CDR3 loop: CASSIRAEYNEQFF. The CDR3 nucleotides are TGTGCCAGTAGTATTCGCGCGGAGTACAATGAGCAGTTCTTC.